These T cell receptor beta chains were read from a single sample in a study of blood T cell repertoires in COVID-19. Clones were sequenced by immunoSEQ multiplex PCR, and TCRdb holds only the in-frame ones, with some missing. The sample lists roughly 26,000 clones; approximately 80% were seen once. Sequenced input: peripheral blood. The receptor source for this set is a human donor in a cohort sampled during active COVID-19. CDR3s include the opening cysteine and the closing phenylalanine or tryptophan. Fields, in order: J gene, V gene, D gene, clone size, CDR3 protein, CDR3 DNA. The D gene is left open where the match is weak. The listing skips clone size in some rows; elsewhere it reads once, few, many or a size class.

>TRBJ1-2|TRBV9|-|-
CASSVALNIQNYGYTF
TGTGCCAGCAGCGTAGCTTTGAACATTCAGAACTATGGCTACACCTTC
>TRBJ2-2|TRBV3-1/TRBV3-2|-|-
CASSQWGGGDTGELFF
TGTGCCAGCAGCCAATGGGGAGGAGGGGACACCGGGGAGCTGTTTTTT
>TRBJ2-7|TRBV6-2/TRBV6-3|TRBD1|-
CASSSRTGATYEQYF
TGTGCCAGCAGTTCCCGGACAGGGGCCACCTACGAGCAGTACTTC
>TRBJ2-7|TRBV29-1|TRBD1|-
CSVVGDSHHTDPYEQYF
TGCAGCGTTGTTGGGGACAGCCACCATACCGATCCATACGAGCAGTACTTC
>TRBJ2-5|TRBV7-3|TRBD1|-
CASSAYGTGGQETQYF
TGTGCCAGCAGCGCGTACGGGACAGGGGGCCAAGAGACCCAGTACTTC
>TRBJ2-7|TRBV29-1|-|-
CSVERRDRNSYEQYF
TGCAGCGTAGAGAGGCGGGACAGAAATTCCTACGAGCAGTACTTC
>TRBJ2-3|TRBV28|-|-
CASSLGVREVSDTQYF
TGTGCCAGCAGCTTGGGTGTCAGGGAGGTGTCAGATACGCAGTATTTT
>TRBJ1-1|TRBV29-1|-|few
CSVDRASTEAFF
TGCAGCGTTGACAGGGCCAGCACTGAAGCTTTCTTT
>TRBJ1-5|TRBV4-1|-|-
CASSQLLDQPQHF
TGCGCCAGCAGCCAACTTCTCGATCAGCCCCAGCATTTT
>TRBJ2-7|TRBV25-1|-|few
CASTRSGAYEQYF
TGTGCCAGCACGAGGTCTGGCGCCTACGAGCAGTACTTC
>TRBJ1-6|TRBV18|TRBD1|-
CASSPQGAVDSPLHF
TGTGCCAGCTCACCACAGGGGGCTGTGGATTCACCCCTCCACTTT
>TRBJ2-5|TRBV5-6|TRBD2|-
CASSLFVPGLAGVQETQYF
TGTGCCAGCAGCTTGTTTGTTCCCGGACTAGCGGGGGTTCAAGAGACCCAGTACTTC
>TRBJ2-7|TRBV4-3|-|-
CASSQGGTYEQYF
TGCGCCAGCAGCCAAGGTGGCACCTACGAGCAGTACTTC
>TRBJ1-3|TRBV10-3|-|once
CAISAPGGNTIYF
TGTGCCATCAGTGCTCCGGGGGGAAACACCATATATTTT
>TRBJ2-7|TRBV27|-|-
CASSSESGSYEQYF
TGTGCCAGCAGTTCGGAGAGCGGCTCCTACGAGCAGTACTTC
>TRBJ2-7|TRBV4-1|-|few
CASSQGYRAYEQYF
TGCGCCAGCAGCCAGGGATACAGGGCATACGAGCAGTACTTC
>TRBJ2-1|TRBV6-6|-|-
CASSYPEVTGLDEQFF
TGTGCCAGCAGTTACCCTGAAGTTACAGGGCTCGATGAGCAGTTCTTC
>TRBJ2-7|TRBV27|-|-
CASSSLQGSYEQYF
TGTGCCAGCAGTTCACTCCAGGGTTCCTACGAGCAGTACTTC
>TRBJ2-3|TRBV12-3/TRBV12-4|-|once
CASSWTTSDTQYF
TGTGCCAGCAGTTGGACTACCTCAGATACGCAGTATTTT
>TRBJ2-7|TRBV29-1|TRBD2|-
CSVELAGAQNF
TGCAGCGTTGAACTAGCGGGGGCTCAGAATTTC
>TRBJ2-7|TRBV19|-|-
CASSSPGSYEQYF
TGTGCCAGTAGTAGTCCGGGGTCCTACGAGCAGTACTTC
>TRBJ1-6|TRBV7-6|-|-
CASSPAEGSSPLHF
TGTGCCAGCAGCCCGGCCGAGGGAAGTTCACCCCTCCACTTT
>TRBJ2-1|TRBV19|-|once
CASGIKGARLINYEQFF
TGTGCCAGTGGCATAAAGGGAGCCCGCTTGATTAACTATGAGCAGTTCTTC
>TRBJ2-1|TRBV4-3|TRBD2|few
CASSQDGLAGLDEQFF
TGCGCCAGCAGCCAAGATGGGCTAGCGGGGTTGGATGAGCAGTTCTTC
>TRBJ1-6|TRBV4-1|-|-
CASSHREGNSPLHF
TGCGCCAGCAGTCACAGGGAGGGGAATTCACCCCTCCACTTT
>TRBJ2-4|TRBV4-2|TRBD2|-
CASSQDPRLADLAKNIQYF
TGTGCCAGCAGCCAAGACCCCAGGCTAGCGGATCTAGCCAAAAACATTCAGTACTTC
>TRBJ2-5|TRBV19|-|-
CASRSSGLGKETQYF
TGTGCCAGTAGATCGTCAGGGCTAGGAAAAGAGACCCAGTACTTC